This passage covers 20 T cell receptor beta chains from one sample sequenced in a study of radiation and T cells in renal cell carcinoma. Profiling relied on immunoSEQ multiplex PCR, and the TCRdb table lists in-frame clones only, not all of them. The table has about 77,000 clones, around four fifths seen once. Specified time point: blood 4 weeks post-SBRT, at nephrectomy. The treatment: 15 Gy SBRT to primary tumor, nephrectomy 4 weeks later. The material was blood, obtained from a patient whose treatment included radiotherapy and nephrectomy. The receptors originated from a woman aged 55-75 years with renal cell carcinoma.

The genes are TRBV28 and TRBJ1-2; 9 positions match TRBD1. The trim removed 10 bases at V and 0 bases at J, leaving 6 bases unmatched. The V gene's germline CDR1 is MDHEN and CDR2 SYDVKM. The CDR3 contains 14 residues. Here the CDR3 DNA reads TGTGCCATCGGACAGGGGCGCACTAACTATGGCTACACCTTC. Translation gives CAIGQGRTNYGYTF.

CDR3: CASSHRGLSGRSSTDTQYF. The DNA of the CDR3 is TGCGCCAGCAGTCACCGGGGTCTTAGCGGGAGGTCAAGCACAGATACGCAGTATTTT. The chain uses TRBV23-1 and TRBJ2-3, with TRBD2 matching 10 bases. TRBV23-1 is treated as an ORF (open reading frame) with a function not yet certain. V shed 3 bases, J shed 0 bases, and the junction held 12 bases outside the gene matches. The CDR3 has 19 residues.

The rearrangement links TRBV5-1 to TRBJ1-1; 7 positions match TRBD1. Trimming removed 0 bases from V and 4 bases from J; junction bases left unmatched: 3. The CDR3 length is 14 residues. Germline lookup yields CDR1 SGHRS and CDR2 YFSETQ. CDR3 residues: CASSLEGQSTEAFF. In DNA form, the CDR3 reads TGCGCCAGCAGCTTGGAGGGACAGTCCACTGAAGCTTTCTTT.

The chain is built from TRBV30 and TRBJ1-2; a weak D match, TRBD1 (6 bases). The CDR3 contains 14 residues. V lost 8 bases to trimming and J lost 1 base, with 17 bases between them. Germline CDR1 is GTSNPN and CDR2 is SVGIG (reference sequence). The CDR3 sequence is CALMGGRVNYGYTF. The CDR3 bases are TGTGCCCTGATGGGGGGGCGGGTTAACTATGGCTACACCTTC.

This chain joins TRBV15 and TRBJ2-1; tentatively, D is TRBD2 (6 bases). This CDR3 is built from 14 residues. V was clipped by 4 bases and J by 5 bases, with 12 bases between them. Germline values: CDR1 LNHNV, CDR2 YYDKDF (reference sequence). This CDR3 is CATSKSGLNNEQFF. CDR3 coding DNA: TGTGCCACCAGCAAAAGCGGGCTAAACAATGAGCAGTTCTTC.

The chain is built from TRBV19 and TRBJ2-5; D gene uncertain. The germline V and J ends were trimmed by 4 bases and 6 bases, with 9 bases remaining between them. The CDR3 extends over 12 amino acids. Germline V gene sequence: CDR1 LNHDA, CDR2 SQIVND (reference sequence). The CDR3 loop reads CASSTAEKTQYF. As DNA, the CDR3 is TGTGCCAGTAGTACCGCGGAAAAGACCCAGTACTTC.

The V gene is TRBV5-1, the J gene TRBJ1-1, with D perhaps matching TRBD1 (5 bases). V was pared by 2 bases and J by 1 base, with 12 bases between. The germline gives CDR1 SGHRS, CDR2 YFSETQ. The CDR3 consists of 15 residues. The CDR3 bases are TGCGCCAGCAGCTTAGAGGTCGGGGCGAACACTGAAGCTTTCTTT. This gives the protein CASSLEVGANTEAFF.

This sequence joins TRBV7-6 and TRBJ1-2; possibly TRBD1 for D (5 bases). The ends were cut back, 5 bases at V and 7 bases at J, with 20 bases in the middle. CDR1 is SGHVS, CDR2 FNYEAQ, per germline. The CDR3 spans 15 residues. The CDR3 DNA sequence: TGTGCCAGCAGCCGGACTTCAGGGTATCCTGGTGGCTACACCTTC. Its protein product is CASSRTSGYPGGYTF.

The gene calls are TRBV19 and TRBJ1-4; TRBD1 might be the D (5 bases). The V end lost 4 bases, the J end lost 6 bases, and 12 bases lay between the germline ends. Germline lookup yields CDR1 LNHDA and CDR2 SQIVND (reference sequence). This CDR3 is 14 amino acids long. As DNA, the CDR3 is TGTGCCAGTAGTACTACCGGGACGCATGAAAAACTGTTTTTT. Amino acid sequence: CASSTTGTHEKLFF.

The J gene is TRBJ1-2, the V gene TRBV14, with D hard to call. This CDR3 is 14 amino acids long. Deletions cut 3 bases from V and 6 bases from J, with 14 bases between. Germline loops: CDR1 SGHDN, CDR2 FVKESK. CDR3 sequence (DNA): TGTGCCAGCAGCCAGAGAAGGGTTATTGATGGCTACACCTTC. This translates into CASSQRRVIDGYTF. The whole variable domain, filled in from reference TRBV14 and TRBJ1-2, reads EAGVTQFPSHSVIEKGQTVTLRCDPISGHDNLYWYRRVMGKEIKFLLHFVKESKQDESGMPNNRFLAERTGGTYSTLKVQPAELEDSGVYFCASSQRRVIDGYTFGSGTRLTVV.

The sample holds a few counts of this clone. The chain recombines TRBV19 with TRBJ1-1; no clear D gene. Trimming cost V 5 bases and J 9 bases, with 10 bases left between them. This CDR3 region has 11 residues. Per germline, CDR1 LNHDA and CDR2 SQIVND (reference sequence). The CDR3 DNA reads TGTGCCAGTAGTGACCGTGACCAAGCTTTCTTT. It encodes CASSDRDQAFF.

This sequence joins TRBV11-3 and TRBJ2-2; 7 nucleotides line up with TRBD1. The CDR3 length is 15 residues. V was pared by 5 bases and J by 4 bases, with 7 bases of the junction left unmatched. The germline V gene has CDR1 SGHNT and CDR2 YENEEA. The chain's CDR3 is CASSKGASVTGELFF. Here the CDR3 DNA reads TGTGCCAGCAGCAAGGGGGCGTCGGTCACCGGGGAGCTGTTTTTT.

The chain joins TRBV9 to TRBJ2-7; a weak D match, TRBD2 (6 bases). Germline V lookup: CDR1 SGDLS, CDR2 YYNGEE. The germline V and J ends were trimmed by 0 bases and 5 bases, with 15 bases remaining between them. This CDR3 contains 15 residues. The CDR3 DNA reads as TGTGCCAGCAGCGTAGAGGAGGGGCGAAGGGACGAGCAGTACTTC. Residues: CASSVEEGRRDEQYF.

This chain joins TRBV9 and TRBJ1-1; TRBD1 might be the D (5 bases). V dropped 2 bases and J dropped 0 bases, with 11 bases sitting between them. In germline, CDR1 is SGDLS, CDR2 YYNGEE. The CDR3 has 15 amino acids. CDR3: CASSVDGALNTEAFF. The CDR3 region has the DNA TGTGCCAGCAGCGTGGACGGGGCGTTGAACACTGAAGCTTTCTTT.

V usage is TRBV9 and J usage is TRBJ1-3, with 9 bases fitting TRBD1. Germline CDR1 and CDR2: SGDLS and YYNGEE. The V gene end was trimmed by 5 bases and the J gene end by 5 bases; junction bases not matched to a gene: 8. This CDR3 has 15 amino acids. The CDR3 sequence is CASSETTGGRNTIYF. DNA for the CDR3: TGTGCCAGCAGTGAAACTACAGGGGGCAGAAACACCATATATTTT.

CDR3 coding DNA: TGCGCCAGCAGCTTGGGACAGGGCCCCTACAATGAGCAGTTCTTC. As protein: CASSLGQGPYNEQFF. The chain links TRBV5-1 to TRBJ2-1, with 7 bases identical to TRBD1. The CDR3 spans 15 residues. After removal of 0 bases from V and 2 bases from J, the junction contained 2 bases not matched to a gene. The germline CDR1 and CDR2 sequences are SGHRS and YFSETQ.

This clone was observed once. The chain is built from TRBV5-5 and TRBJ2-7; D is undetermined. CDR1 and CDR2 from the germline V gene are SGHKS and YYEKEE (reference sequence). This CDR3 has 14 amino acids. The V end lost 0 bases, the J end lost 0 bases, and 7 bases lay between the germline ends. CDR3 region: CASSLVLGSYEQYF. DNA for the CDR3: TGTGCCAGCAGCTTGGTGCTAGGCTCCTACGAGCAGTACTTC.

On this clone itself: The junction does not match germline at one end; this may be a read error. The CDR3 nucleotides are TGTGCCATCAGTGAGTCACGGGACTCCGACGAGCAGTACTTC. Encoded protein: CAISESRDSDEQYF. The rearrangement uses TRBV10-3 and TRBJ2-5; TRBD2 is a possible D gene (6 bases). The end of the DNA is better explained by TRBJ2-7, so the J call may be wrong. Germline values: CDR1 ENHRY, CDR2 SYGVKD. The CDR3 is made up of 14 amino acids.

This chain joins TRBV7-9 and TRBJ1-1, with D perhaps TRBD1 (6 bases). V lost 5 bases and J 8 bases, leaving 15 bases between the germline ends. Germline-derived CDR1 and CDR2 are SEHNR and FQNEAQ (reference sequence). The CDR3 spans 13 residues. The CDR3 region is CASSHSGTTEAFF. In DNA, the CDR3 is TGTGCCAGCAGCCATTCCGGGACAACAGAAGCTTTCTTT.

This clone was detected a few times. The rearrangement joins TRBV18 to TRBJ1-6; 7 nucleotides match TRBD1. The V gene's germline CDR1 is KGHSH and CDR2 LQKENI. The CDR3 sequence is 14 residues long. The junction had 4 bases not matched to a gene; V was cut back by 2 bases and J by 9 bases. The CDR3 nucleotides are TGTGCCAGCTCACCAGACCAGGGGGGTTCACCCCTCCACTTT. It yields the protein CASSPDQGGSPLHF.